The 2 T cell receptor beta chains below were found in one sample sequenced in a study of CD8+CD57+ T cells in acquired aplastic anemia. Genomic DNA constituted the template upon which TCR beta VDJ and CDR3 profiling was performed. TCRdb analysed the reads with MiXCR anew, one entry per CDR3 protein. The data hold hundreds of thousands of distinct CDR3 sequences, with around 50% observed a single time. CD8+CD57+ cell expansion had been shown by flow cytometry in patients chosen for sequencing. Sequencing was done on a sample of sorted CD4+, CD8+, or CD8+CD57+ T cells (not recorded which) from PBMCs. The receptor source for this set is a human donor with aplastic anemia.

This clonotype was counted only a few times. The genes are TRBV5-4 and TRBJ2-5, with D unclear. The CDR3 consists of 14 residues. V lost 0 bases to trimming and J lost 4 bases, with 10 bases between them. The germline V gene encodes CDR1 SGHNT and CDR2 YYREEE (reference sequence). This CDR3 reads CASSLGMDPETQYF. In DNA, the CDR3 is TGTGCCAGCAGCTTGGGGATGGATCCAGAGACCCAGTACTTC.

This clonotype was counted many times. The chain carries TRBV6-1 and TRBJ1-2, with no clear D. Germline CDR1 is MNHNS and CDR2 is SASEGT. The CDR3 has 15 residues. The V end lost 2 bases, the J end lost 2 bases, and 12 bases lay between the germline ends. CDR3 residues: CASSESGRRNYGYTF. The CDR3 DNA reads TGTGCCAGCAGTGAAAGCGGCCGACGCAACTATGGCTACACCTTC.